The rows below give T cell receptor beta chains drawn from one sample of a study of blood T cells in healthy people across ages. Each CDR3 protein is one row after TCRdb ran MiXCR on the 5' RACE reads. The top ten clones hold 23% of a sample with around 1,900,000 distinct CDR3 sequences, roughly two fifths of them seen once. Sequenced: blood. The receptors stem from a human donor in good health. Both conserved end residues are part of each CDR3. The D gene is left open where the match is weak. Clone size is shown for a subset of rows, as once, few, many or a class of expanded clone.

J | V | size | D | DNA | CDR3
TRBJ1-2 | TRBV3-1 | . | TRBD1 | TGTGCCAGTAGCCAACTCCAGACAGGGCAAGGGCACACCTTC | CASSQLQTGQGHTF
TRBJ2-3 | TRBV11-2 | few | . | TGTGCCAGCAGCCGGACACTCTCTACAGATACGCAGTATTTT | CASSRTLSTDTQYF
TRBJ2-7 | TRBV7-2 | . | . | TGTGCCAGCAGTCGATCAGGGTTCTACGAGCAGTACTTC | CASSRSGFYEQYF
TRBJ2-1 | TRBV15 | once | TRBD2 | TGTGCCACCAGCAGCCTGGGACTAGCGGGGGGGCCGGGTTACAATGAGCAGTTCTTC | CATSSLGLAGGPGYNEQFF
TRBJ2-7 | TRBV4-1 | . | TRBD2 | TGCGCCAGCAGGGTTAGCGGGGGGGCTACCTACGAGCAGTACTTC | CASRVSGGATYEQYF
TRBJ1-2 | TRBV12-3/TRBV12-4 | few | . | TGTGCCAGCAGTTTGGAGGGGTTAGCGGGCTACACCTTC | CASSLEGLAGYTF
TRBJ2-7 | TRBV4-3 | many | TRBD1 | TGCGCCAGCAGCCAGGAAGGGACAGGGGCCTACGAGCAGTACTTC | CASSQEGTGAYEQYF
TRBJ1-2 | TRBV19 | . | . | TGTGCCAGTAGTACCCACTGGACACTATATTCCAACTATGGCTACACCTTC | CASSTHWTLYSNYGYTF
TRBJ1-1 | TRBV11-3 | few | . | TGTGCCAGCAGCTATGACCACTACACTGAAGCTTTCTTT | CASSYDHYTEAFF
TRBJ1-5 | TRBV7-2 | . | . | TGTGCCAGCAGCTTTCAGACCCAGGGCAATCAGCCCCAGCATTTT | CASSFQTQGNQPQHF
TRBJ2-1 | TRBV6-6 | . | . | TGTGCCAGCAGTCGGGCGGGTGAGTGGAATGAGCAGTTCTTC | CASSRAGEWNEQFF
TRBJ2-7 | TRBV28 | . | . | TGTGCCAGCAGTTACGGGGCCCTAATAAGCTCCTACGAGCAGTACTTC | CASSYGALISSYEQYF
TRBJ1-5 | TRBV2 | few | . | TGTGCCAGCAGTGAAGCTGGGGGGCCGAGCAATCAGCCCCAGCATTTT | CASSEAGGPSNQPQHF
TRBJ1-6 | TRBV11-2 | . | . | TGTGCCAGCAGCGTTACCAACCCGAGGAATTCACCCCTCCACTTT | CASSVTNPRNSPLHF